These 18 T cell receptor beta chains were sequenced from one sample in a study of metastatic and nonmetastatic thyroid tumors. No patient had received any treatment before thyroid surgery. With MiXCR, TCRdb called clones anew from the PCR reads. In the table there are about 21,000 clones, roughly 22% of which are singletons. Specimen: tumor tissue. These TCRs come from a male donor with papillary thyroid cancer or a benign thyroid nodule (not recorded which). Some clones in this sample may be carry-over from other donors' samples.

This clone was counted between two and nine times. A much larger clone lies a single base off, so this may be a read error. This sequence joins TRBV20-1 and TRBJ1-5, with D unresolved. CDR3 size: 14 residues. Germline CDR1 is DFQATT and CDR2 is SNEGSKA (reference sequence). V gave up 3 bases and J gave up 3 bases, with 12 bases separating them. The CDR3 bases are TGCAGTGCTAGTGATATGGAGACCAATCAGCCCCAGCATTTT. Translated, it gives CSASDMETNQPQHF.

This clone is large by share. The rearrangement links TRBV2 to TRBJ2-1; D might be TRBD1 or TRBD2, each matching 6 bases. This CDR3 contains 14 residues. Germline loops: CDR1 SNHLY, CDR2 FYNNEI. V lost 9 bases, J lost 0 bases, and 12 bases lay in between. The CDR3 protein is CASNGGLSYNEQFF. CDR3 sequence (DNA): TGTGCCAGTAACGGGGGCCTCTCCTACAATGAGCAGTTCTTC.

This clone was detected many times. The V gene is TRBV24-1, the J gene TRBJ2-7; D uncertain. V lost 7 bases and J lost 3, with 12 bases in between. Per germline, CDR1 KGHDR and CDR2 SFDVKD. This CDR3 region has 13 residues. The CDR3 DNA reads TGTGCCACCAGATTGGGCCACGGCTACGAGCAGTACTTC. This translates into CATRLGHGYEQYF.

This chain joins TRBV4-1 and TRBJ2-7, with TRBD2 matching 7 bases. The CDR3 consists of 14 residues. Germline lookup yields CDR1 MGHRA and CDR2 YSYEKL. With V trimmed by 0 bases and J by 5 bases, 4 bases remained unmatched. The CDR3 sequence is CASSQDRGTNEQYF. The CDR3 nucleotides read TGCGCCAGCAGCCAAGATCGGGGGACTAACGAGCAGTACTTC.

This clone is categorized as medium-sized (0.01 to 0.1%). The chain employs TRBV27 and TRBJ1-2; TRBD1 might be the D (6 bases). Germline V gene sequence: CDR1 MNHEY, CDR2 SMNVEV (reference sequence). Trimming pared 6 bases from V and 3 bases from J, leaving 14 bases between. This CDR3 has 14 residues. The CDR3 loop reads CASRGGQGYYGYTF. CDR3 DNA: TGTGCCAGCAGGGGGGGGCAGGGGTACTATGGCTACACCTTC.

This clone appeared a single time. One end of the junction is discordant with germline, which a read error may explain. The J gene is TRBJ2-7, the V gene TRBV5-1, with D perhaps matching TRBD1 (7 bases). The CDR3 extends over 13 amino acids. Germline CDR1 reads SGHRS; CDR2 reads YFSETQ. This chain's CDR3 is CASILGQGGEQYF. The CDR3 region has the DNA TGTGCCAGCATCCTCGGCCAGGGGGGCGAGCAGTACTTC.

This clone was observed at least ten times. The chain carries TRBV19 and TRBJ2-6; D gene ambiguous. The germline V gene encodes CDR1 LNHDA and CDR2 SQIVND (reference sequence). With 11 bases removed from V and 0 bases from J, the gap between germline ends came to 17 bases. This CDR3 contains 16 residues. As DNA, the CDR3 is TGTGCCTCTAGGCCCCTTCGGAACTCTGGGGCCAACGTCCTGACTTTC. It yields the protein CASRPLRNSGANVLTF.

The rearrangement joins TRBV11-2 to TRBJ2-1; possibly TRBD1 or TRBD2 for D (6 bases each). Germline loops: CDR1 SGHAT, CDR2 FQNNGV. V lost 5 bases and J lost 7, with 15 bases in between. The CDR3 has 14 amino acids. For the CDR3, the DNA is TGTGCCAGCAGCCCCGGTGGAGGGGGGAATGAGCAGTTCTTC. It yields the protein CASSPGGGGNEQFF. Full variable domain (missing parts from reference TRBV11-2 and TRBJ2-1): EAGVAQSPRYKIIEKRQSVAFWCNPISGHATLYWYQQILGQGPKLLIQFQNNGVVDDSQLPKDRFSAERLKGVDSTLKIQPAKLEDSAVYLCASSPGGGGNEQFFGPGTRLTVL.

This clone was detected ten times or more. This chain uses TRBV5-6 with TRBJ2-2, with D unresolved. Germline loops: CDR1 SGHDT, CDR2 YYEEEE. The V and J ends lost 5 bases and 0 bases respectively, with 8 bases between them. The CDR3 consists of 14 residues. CDR3 nucleotide sequence: TGTGCCAGCAGGTATGCCGCGAACACCGGGGAGCTGTTTTTT. It specifies CASRYAANTGELFF.

This clone has ten or more counts. The chain couples TRBV4-1 to TRBJ1-5; D is uncertain. The ends were cut back, 3 bases at V and 6 bases at J, with 15 bases in the middle. Germline CDR1 MGHRA, CDR2 YSYEKL. CDR3 length: 15 amino acids. CDR3: CASSHQQIELQPQHF. In nucleotides, the CDR3 is TGCGCCAGCAGCCACCAACAGATCGAACTTCAGCCCCAGCATTTT.

This clone occurred many times. The chain has TRBV7-6 and TRBJ2-3; D call uncertain. Germline CDR1 SGHVS, CDR2 FNYEAQ. The CDR3 is 13 amino acids. V was pared by 5 bases and J by 1 base, with 7 bases between. The CDR3: CASSPTRTDTQYF. CDR3 sequence (DNA): TGTGCCAGCAGCCCCACACGCACAGATACGCAGTATTTT.

As to this clone: At one end the junction does not follow the germline gene, possibly because of a read error. The chain combines TRBV24-1 with TRBJ2-1, with 7 bases aligning to TRBD2. The CDR3 runs to 16 residues. The germline gives CDR1 KGHDR, CDR2 SFDVKD. The CDR3: CASSGGGTSEYNEQFF. The CDR3 nucleotides are TGTGCCTCCAGTGGGGGAGGTACTAGCGAGTACAATGAGCAGTTCTTC.

The chain couples TRBV6-2 or TRBV6-3 to TRBJ2-7; no firm D call. The CDR3 is 13 residues long. Germline V gene sequence: CDR1 MNHEY, CDR2 SVGEGT. V was cut by 0 bases and J by 3 bases, with 6 bases left in between. CDR3 DNA: TGTGCCAGCAGTTACTCGGTCAACTACGAGCAGTACTTC. Its translation is CASSYSVNYEQYF.

This clone was counted many times. J is TRBJ1-6 and V is TRBV28, with D unresolved. CDR3 length: 16 amino acids. With 1 base removed from V and 10 bases from J, the gap between germline ends came to 17 bases. Germline CDR1 reads MDHEN; CDR2 reads SYDVKM. The CDR3 DNA reads TGTGCCAGCAGTTTATCCCTCGCGATTATGGGGTCACCCCTCCACTTT. Protein sequence: CASSLSLAIMGSPLHF.

This clone turned up a few times. CDR3: CASSLDRSNTGELFF. CDR3 coding DNA: TGTGCCAGCAGTTTGGACAGATCTAACACCGGGGAGCTGTTTTTT. The rearrangement links TRBV6-2 or TRBV6-3 to TRBJ2-2; D is possibly TRBD1 (6 bases). Germline CDR1 is MNHEY and CDR2 is SVGEGT. The CDR3 is 15 residues long. Trimming removed 4 bases at V and 2 bases at J, with 11 bases between.

This clone was counted ten times or more. The chain has TRBV20-1 and TRBJ1-2; D gene uncertain. The germline V and J ends were trimmed by 0 bases and 3 bases, with 11 bases remaining between them. In germline, CDR1 is DFQATT, CDR2 SNEGSKA (reference sequence). The CDR3 is made up of 14 amino acids. The CDR3 here is CSAREWGRDYGYTF. For the CDR3, the DNA is TGCAGTGCTAGAGAATGGGGAAGGGACTATGGCTACACCTTC.

This clone has ten or more counts. V is TRBV12-3 or TRBV12-4 and J is TRBJ2-5; 8 nucleotides align to TRBD1. J gave up 4 bases and V 3 bases, and 4 bases lay outside the gene matches. This CDR3 region has 14 residues. CDR3 in DNA: TGTGCCAGCAGTTTCAGGGACAGGAGAGAGACCCAGTACTTC. Translating it yields CASSFRDRRETQYF.

The table lists this clone with many counts. CDR3: CASSPLPGRIINTEAFF. The DNA of the CDR3 is TGTGCCAGCAGCCCCCTCCCGGGACGAATTATCAACACTGAAGCTTTCTTT. V gene TRBV6-1 combines with J gene TRBJ1-1, with D tentatively TRBD1 (5 bases). This CDR3 is 17 amino acids long. Trimming removed 6 bases from V and 2 bases from J, with 22 bases in between. Germline lookup yields CDR1 MNHNS and CDR2 SASEGT.